The 26 T cell receptor beta chains below all came from one sample that was sequenced in a study of post-analysis software for immune sequencing data (dated by TCRdb to 2015 to 2017). Results the study describes overall, beyond this receptor: Patients showed significantly higher frequencies than controls for a few TRBV segments, among them TRBV5-6, TRBV5-1 and TRBV20-1.

No antigen has been assigned to these receptors. The library was prepared using PCR. Sequencing was performed on an Illumina HiSeq 2500. To reduce PCR and sequencing biases, unique molecular identifiers were incorporated into the TCR beta cDNA libraries. TCRdb applied fastp at Q25 and MiXCR to the public reads, then kept only in-frame beta chains. Each CDR3 protein gets just one entry, which takes the most common genes and DNA from the rows behind it. The sample table contains about 770,000 distinct CDR3 sequences; only one count was recorded for approximately 44% of them. The ten largest account for roughly 4.4% of the sample. The sequencing sample was made of blood. These receptors were collected from a girl aged 10 to 17 with multiple sclerosis.

The J gene is TRBJ2-5, the V gene TRBV12-3 or TRBV12-4; D tentatively fits TRBD1 or TRBD2 (5 bases each). CDR3 length equals 13 residues. V gave up 7 bases and J gave up 11 bases, with 20 bases separating them. CDR3 amino acids: CASTHQGFGEQYF. The CDR3 DNA follows: TGTGCCAGCACCCACCAGGGCTTCGGGGAGCAGTACTTC.

The chain recombines TRBV6-5 with TRBJ2-3, with 9 bases matching TRBD1. CDR1 and CDR2 from the germline V gene are MNHEY and SVGAGI. The CDR3 is made up of 16 amino acids. After removal of 1 base from V and 3 bases from J, the junction contained 5 bases not matched to a gene. Here the CDR3 reads CASSYWGQGRTDTQYF. In DNA form, the CDR3 reads TGTGCCAGCAGTTACTGGGGACAGGGTCGGACAGATACGCAGTATTTT.

The chain has TRBV12-3 or TRBV12-4 and TRBJ1-5, with D possibly TRBD1 on 5 matching bases. There are 15 residues in the CDR3. The V and J ends lost 6 bases and 6 bases respectively, with 18 bases between them. The CDR3, as DNA: TGTGCCAGCAGGGGGGGAACCCTTGAAGGTCAGCCCCAGCATTTT. As protein: CASRGGTLEGQPQHF.

In nucleotides, the CDR3 is TGTGCCAGCAGCCCGCGTATCGAGCAGGGTAATACTGAAGCTTTCTTT. As protein: CASSPRIEQGNTEAFF. The gene calls are TRBV7-2 and TRBJ1-1, with a weak D call TRBD1 (5 bases). V lost 5 bases to trimming and J lost 5 bases, with 21 bases between them. Germline V gene data show CDR1 as SGHTA and CDR2 as FQGNSA. The CDR3 has 16 amino acids. The variable domain in full, completed from reference TRBV7-2 and TRBJ1-1, reads GAGVSQSPSNKVTEKGKDVELRCDPISGHTALYWYRQSLGQGLEFLIYFQGNSAPDKSGLPSDRFSAERTGGSVSTLTIQRTQQEDSAVYLCASSPRIEQGNTEAFFGQGTRLTVV.

There are a few counts of this clonotype. This rearrangement joins TRBV20-1 to TRBJ2-7; tentatively, D is TRBD1 or TRBD2 (5 bases each). CDR3 length equals 14 residues. The V end lost 1 base, the J end lost 6 bases, and 16 bases lay between the germline ends. Germline V gene data show CDR1 as DFQATT and CDR2 as SNEGSKA (reference sequence). CDR3 nucleotide sequence: TGCAGTGCTAGAGTGGGGGACCTACTACGCGAGCAGTACTTC. It is translated as CSARVGDLLREQYF.

The chain carries TRBV5-5 and TRBJ1-2, with unresolved D. Germline CDR1 reads SGHKS; CDR2 reads YYEKEE (reference sequence). The V end lost 3 bases, the J end lost 3 bases, and 15 bases lay between the germline ends. This CDR3 is built from 15 residues. The CDR3 DNA reads TGTGCCAGCAGCTCGAGTACGGTCCTGGACTATGGCTACACCTTC. Translated: CASSSSTVLDYGYTF.

This rearrangement joins TRBV7-3 to TRBJ2-1, with TRBD2 identical over 12 bases. Germline V gene sequence: CDR1 SGHTA, CDR2 FQGTGA. The V gene end was trimmed by 2 bases and the J gene end by 10 bases; junction bases not matched to a gene: 18. The CDR3 loop spans 19 amino acids. The CDR3: CASSLPPWGLAGGLREQFF. The CDR3 bases are TGTGCCAGCAGCTTACCCCCGTGGGGGCTAGCGGGAGGGCTAAGAGAGCAGTTCTTC.

The genes are TRBV20-1 and TRBJ2-7; the match to TRBD2 covers 8 bases. The germline gives CDR1 DFQATT, CDR2 SNEGSKA (reference sequence). The J segment lost 2 bases and the V segment lost 6 bases, leaving 9 bases of the junction unmatched. This CDR3 contains 14 residues. In DNA, the CDR3 is TGCAGTGCGCAAGGCCCGGGACTAGCCTACGAGCAGTACTTC. This codes for CSAQGPGLAYEQYF.

The V call is TRBV5-6, the J call TRBJ2-5, with 9 bases lining up with TRBD1. The J call may not be correct, given that the DNA end is closer to TRBJ2-7. Looked up from germline, CDR1 is SGHDT and CDR2 is YYEEEE. This CDR3 contains 14 residues. The CDR3 region is CASSSIGQGYEQYF. Written as DNA, the CDR3 is TGTGCCAGCAGCTCCATTGGACAGGGGTACGAGCAGTACTTC.

This clonotype showed up just a few times. The rearrangement joins TRBV5-6 to TRBJ2-5; 9 nucleotides agree with TRBD1. The germline V gene encodes CDR1 SGHDT and CDR2 YYEEEE. The V and J ends lost 5 bases and 5 bases, in that order; junction bases with no gene match: 10. This CDR3 is 15 amino acids long. The CDR3 DNA reads as TGTGCCAGCAGGGGACCGGGACAGGGTGGGGAGACCCAGTACTTC. Translating gives CASRGPGQGGETQYF.

Worth noting for this clonotype: An end of the junction differs from the germline gene, which may be a read error. This chain connects TRBV10-3 to TRBJ2-4; 9 bases fit TRBD2. The J call may be mistaken, given a closer DNA end match to TRBJ2-7. CDR3 size: 15 residues. The germline gives CDR1 ENHRY, CDR2 SYGVKD. CDR3 sequence (DNA): TGTGCCACCAGTGGCCTCGGGCCTAGCGGGAACGAGCAGTACTTC. Amino acid sequence: CATSGLGPSGNEQYF.

The chain combines TRBV12-3 or TRBV12-4 with TRBJ2-1; tentative D call: TRBD2 (5 bases). The CDR3 loop spans 14 amino acids. V shed 4 bases and J shed 3 bases, with 10 bases lying between them. The CDR3 coding sequence is TGTGCCAGCAGTTCCTCGGACTTCTACAATGAGCAGTTCTTC. It translates to CASSSSDFYNEQFF.

The chain has TRBV4-2 and TRBJ1-1; 7 nucleotides agree with TRBD1. The CDR3 is 16 amino acids. The germline V gene has CDR1 LGHNA and CDR2 YNFKEQ. Trimming at V came to 0 bases and at J to 6 bases, leaving 10 bases not matched to a gene. In DNA, the CDR3 is TGTGCCAGCAGCCAAGAAGCGCGCGGGGACAGCGCTGAAGCTTTCTTT. It codes for CASSQEARGDSAEAFF.

The J gene is TRBJ2-3, the V gene TRBV29-1; D gene uncertain. In germline, CDR1 is SQVTM, CDR2 ANQGSEA. V was shortened by 4 bases and J by 2 bases, with 13 bases between the two germline ends. The CDR3 spans 14 residues. The CDR3 sequence: CSVGPPRHTDTQYF. For the CDR3, the DNA is TGCAGCGTTGGGCCGCCCCGGCACACAGATACGCAGTATTTT.

This clonotype was observed a handful of times. The chain is built from TRBV5-1 and TRBJ2-3; 7 bases align to TRBD2. The CDR3 runs to 15 residues. Per germline, CDR1 SGHRS and CDR2 YFSETQ. Germline trimming cut 3 bases from V and 6 bases from J; bases unmatched to any gene: 10. The CDR3 loop is CASSYREELIDTQYF. In nucleotides, the CDR3 is TGCGCCAGCAGCTACCGGGAGGAGTTAATTGATACGCAGTATTTT.

The chain joins TRBV7-9 to TRBJ2-3; 8 bases fit TRBD2. CDR3 size: 16 residues. CDR1 is SEHNR, CDR2 FQNEAQ, per germline (reference sequence). The V and J ends lost 5 bases and 5 bases, in that order; junction bases with no gene match: 12. The CDR3: CASSLVAGLTVDTQYF. The DNA for the CDR3 is TGTGCCAGCAGCCTGGTAGCGGGACTAACGGTAGATACGCAGTATTTT.

V usage is TRBV20-1 and J usage is TRBJ1-2; perhaps TRBD1 as D (5 bases). The CDR3 has 15 amino acids. Germline-derived CDR1 and CDR2 are DFQATT and SNEGSKA (reference sequence). Trimming removed 6 bases at V and 0 bases at J, with 17 bases between. The CDR3 loop reads CSALGLPTPNYGYTF. CDR3 nucleotide sequence: TGCAGTGCCTTGGGACTCCCCACACCTAACTATGGCTACACCTTC.

Only a few counts were recorded for this clonotype. The gene calls are TRBV7-2 and TRBJ2-6; possibly TRBD1 for D (6 bases). V shed 5 bases and J shed 0 bases, with 23 bases lying between them. The germline V gene has CDR1 SGHTA and CDR2 FQGNSA. The CDR3 has 20 amino acids. The CDR3 nucleotides read TGTGCCAGCAGCCTCCGGTGGGCAGGGGAAATCCCCTCTGGGGCCAACGTCCTGACTTTC. As protein: CASSLRWAGEIPSGANVLTF.

The chain employs TRBV7-2 and TRBJ2-1, with 7 bases matching TRBD2. Losses at the gene ends were 2 bases for V and 6 bases for J; bases not matched to a gene: 10. Germline-derived CDR1 and CDR2 are SGHTA and FQGNSA. The CDR3 spans 16 residues. CDR3 DNA: TGTGCCAGCAGCTTAAATGGTGGGAGGGCCTTCAATGAGCAGTTCTTC. The encoded protein is CASSLNGGRAFNEQFF.

This clonotype was seen a handful of times. This sequence joins TRBV28 and TRBJ2-5, with D possibly TRBD2 on 6 matching bases. The CDR3 consists of 15 residues. Trimming left V 5 bases short and J 10 bases short, with 23 bases between. Looked up from germline, CDR1 is MDHEN and CDR2 is SYDVKM. CDR3 sequence reads: CASSPPGLFKKDQYF. The CDR3 region has the DNA TGTGCCAGCAGTCCCCCGGGACTGTTCAAGAAAGACCAGTACTTC.

The chain combines TRBV7-2 with TRBJ1-5, with D perhaps matching TRBD1 (5 bases). V was shortened by 3 bases and J by 7 bases, with 10 bases between the two germline ends. The V gene's germline CDR1 is SGHTA and CDR2 FQGNSA. This CDR3 region has 13 residues. CDR3 amino acids: CASSFGAKQPQHF. The CDR3 DNA sequence: TGTGCCAGCAGCTTCGGGGCAAAGCAGCCCCAGCATTTT.

The chain couples TRBV6-5 to TRBJ1-1; 7 bases fit TRBD1. CDR1 and CDR2 from the germline V gene are MNHEY and SVGAGI. V lost 0 bases to trimming and J lost 0 bases; unmatched junction nucleotides: 1. The length of the CDR3 is 15 residues. The CDR3 spells CASSYSGQLNTEAFF. CDR3 bases: TGTGCCAGCAGTTACTCGGGACAGCTGAACACTGAAGCTTTCTTT.

The V gene is TRBV12-3 or TRBV12-4, the J gene TRBJ2-7, with TRBD2 matching over 10 bases. The CDR3 covers 17 residues. V gave up 1 base and J gave up 0 bases; unmatched junction bases: 6. The CDR3 sequence is CASSLVRSGRDSYEQYF. The CDR3 nucleotides read TGTGCCAGCAGTTTAGTTCGAAGCGGGAGGGACTCCTACGAGCAGTACTTC.

This clonotype appeared a few times. The chain employs TRBV20-1 and TRBJ2-7; TRBD2 agrees at 7 bases. V was pared by 4 bases and J by 1 base, with 4 bases of the junction left unmatched. The CDR3 spans 13 residues. Per germline, CDR1 DFQATT and CDR2 SNEGSKA (reference sequence). Written as DNA, the CDR3 is TGCAGTGCTACGACTAGCCAGTCCTACGAGCAGTACTTC. Its translation is CSATTSQSYEQYF.

The chain recombines TRBV6-1 with TRBJ2-7; D perhaps matches TRBD1 (6 bases). CDR3 size: 15 residues. Trimming cost V 5 bases and J 1 base, with 15 bases left between them. The germline V gene encodes CDR1 MNHNS and CDR2 SASEGT. This chain's CDR3 is CASSQGGAASYEQYF. CDR3 in DNA: TGTGCCAGCAGTCAAGGGGGAGCGGCTTCCTACGAGCAGTACTTC.

This clonotype showed up just a few times. The chain is built from TRBV11-1 and TRBJ2-1; 13 nucleotides match TRBD2. With V trimmed by 3 bases and J by 14 bases, 13 bases remained unmatched. The V gene's germline CDR1 is SGHAT and CDR2 FQDESV (reference sequence). The CDR3 has 16 residues. CDR3 loop: CASSFSRTSGRSGEFF. In DNA form, the CDR3 reads TGTGCCAGCAGCTTTTCTCGGACTAGCGGGAGAAGCGGCGAGTTCTTC.